This T cell receptor beta chain was observed in a study of blood T cells in healthy people across ages (dated by TCRdb to the mid-2010s). In terms of the full investigation: In model experiments, template switching captured roughly one uniquely barcoded TCR beta cDNA molecule for every two T cells. Age-related changes in TCR beta repertoire diversity were measured in the study by deep sequencing normalized with unique cDNA molecular identifiers. Using the same blood draw, the study looked at two additional independent replicas of 1 million unique cDNA reads for two donors, one aged 18 to 30 and the other aged 80 or older. Donors were grouped into four age groups: young (average about 15 years), middle-aged (approximately 41), aged (around 60) and long-lived (about 90).

Beyond this particular receptor, the publication reports: Since profiling was done on bulk unsorted PBMCs, naive and antigen-experienced compartments could not be conclusively compared. Estimates of total diversity based on one million sequenced T cells were considered lower bounds and underestimates. The CMV infection status of donors was not known, potentially confounding age-related changes in expanded clonotypes. Observed TCR beta diversity per million T cells fell roughly linearly with age, and a significant reduction was already apparent by age around 44. The percentage of naive T cells measured by flow cytometry correlated strongly with observed TCR beta diversity. The long-lived group showed more naive CD4+ T cells, fewer expanded clones and increased TCR diversity than the aged group, suggesting age selection.

Compared with germline, V lacks 4 bases and J lacks 4 bases; bases without a gene match: 9. Reading the germline V gene gives CDR1 SGHRS and CDR2 YFSETQ. The CDR3, cysteine through phenylalanine, is 15 amino acids long. CDR3 DNA only is kept here, 45 bases in frame from base 1. Receptors were amplified or captured by 5' RACE. The listed sequencing device is Illumina HiSeq 2500. A second PCR of about 7 to 12 cycles was performed with a sample-barcoded 5' primer and a J-beta primer mix. Each TCR beta cDNA molecule received a unique molecular identifier from a template-switch 5' adaptor carrying 12 random nucleotides. Each sample yielded at least 2.5 million CDR3-containing paired-end reads. All of the RNA was converted into first-strand cDNA using the Mint cDNA synthesis kit, with a TRBC-specific oligonucleotide serving as the primer. All cDNA was treated with uracil-DNA glycosylase and then went through a first 18-cycle PCR with the universal primers M1SS and BC2_uni_R. The original pipeline was this. For normalization, 1 million high-quality reads, each with a distinct molecular identifier, were randomly selected from each sample. Reads with shared molecular identifiers were discarded instead of being binned into consensus sequences. CDR3 identification, clonotype clustering and error correction used MiTCR with a Q25 quality threshold and the strictest error-elimination algorithm. Lower-bound total TCR beta diversity was estimated with a nonparametric unseen species model using Euler transformation. The public sequencing data were trimmed at Q25 with fastp and processed into clonotypes with MiXCR by TCRdb, which kept only in-frame beta chains. Each entry is one CDR3 protein sequence, shown with its most common DNA and genes. TCRdb assigned the V and J calls; the authors' analysis was not used. In this sample the table shows 500,000 to 650,000 distinct CDR3 sequences, about 26% of which occur a single time. The ten largest clones capture 3.6% of the sample.

As concerns this clonotype: No antigen is known for it. No base quality information exists; no much larger clone differs at one position.

The approximately 41 donors, aged about 6 to 100 years, were systemically healthy Caucasian individuals from Russia. Around 9.8 milliliters of peripheral blood were collected from each donor into EDTA-treated Vacutainer tubes. PBMCs were isolated by Ficoll-Paque density-gradient centrifugation, with at least 6 million obtained per sample. Total RNA, at least 5 micrograms per sample, was extracted from PBMCs with Trizol reagent. Naive CD45RAhigh/CD27high T cell percentages were measured by flow cytometry on a PBMC aliquot from every donor. The data were also submitted as part of a second study, on T cells of mothers and their children. The second study's paper adds: Nine systemically healthy Caucasian individuals served as donors, namely three mothers together with their six children. cDNA synthesis used all of the extracted RNA, with roughly 1.5 ug of RNA in each 15 ul reaction. In the second PCR, the M1S primer added sample barcodes and 2-4 random nucleotides. Over 8 million TCR beta CDR3 reads came from each mother, compared with about 3 million reads from each child. In both related and unrelated pairs, thymic selection shapes the output of TCR recombination in a similar way, with inherited differences having only a minor effect. Normalized repertoire overlap in related mother-child pairs was always slightly higher than in unrelated mother-child pairs, but the difference was never significant. No persistent microchimeric T cell clones were found, with a detection sensitivity of approximately 100 clones per million clonotypes. The study used deep NGS to compare TCR beta repertoires of mothers and children, seeking features distinguishing related mother-child pairs from unrelated individuals. The mean age was roughly 40 +/- 4 years for the mothers and approximately 11 +/- 4 years for the children. After adapter ligation was performed with NEBNext reagents, the libraries were sequenced on an Illumina HiSeq 2000 with 100+100 nt paired-end reads. To prevent cross-contamination, the mother and child libraries were prepared one month apart and sequenced in separate runs. Between about 500,000 and 2,100,000 distinct TCR beta clonotypes were identified per donor. Naive TCR beta clonotypes were estimated from low-frequency clonotypes matched to each donor's FACS-determined naive share, without sorting.

The sample comprised blood. This TCR came from a boy aged 2 to 10 in good health. The V gene is TRBV5-1 and the J gene is TRBJ2-3, with TRBD2 identical over 7 junction bases. The CDR3 corresponds to CASSQGGSRADTQYF. The DNA reads TGCGCCAGCAGCCAAGGCGGGAGTCGCGCAGATACGCAGTATTTT.